This T cell receptor beta chain was captured in a study of cytotoxic CD8 clonotypes in ibrutinib-treated CLL. About the research overall: Of the patients, about twelve were relapsed/refractory, about 15 treatment-naive and approximately 18 IGHV unmutated.

Sequencing used immunoSEQ multiplex PCR; TCRdb keeps in-frame clones, though not all of them. The table records about 130,000 clones, under 90% of them present only once. This clonotype was sampled from a human donor with chronic lymphocytic leukemia. The sample was PBMCs, taken after 24 months of ibrutinib treatment.

The CDR3 reads CASVPGRGATDTQYF. CDR3 nucleotides: TGTGCCAGCGTACCCGGGCGGGGGGCAACAGATACGCAGTATTTT. The V gene is TRBV6-5, the J gene TRBJ2-3, with 8 bases aligning to TRBD2. V lost 8 bases to trimming and J lost 3 bases; unmatched junction nucleotides: 10. From germline, CDR1 is MNHEY and CDR2 SVGAGI. The CDR3 has 15 amino acids.